The 2 T cell receptor beta chains below were found in one sample sequenced in a study of Graves' ophthalmopathy and Graves' hyperthyroidism (dated by TCRdb to 2017 to 2018). Sequencing relied on an Illumina HiSeq 2000. For repertoire sequencing, the TCR beta CDR3 regions were amplified from RNA transcripts. A first-round RT-PCR used HTBI primers with the Qiagen OneStep RT-PCR kit, followed by a second-round multiplex PCR, size selection and purification. Starting from the raw public reads, TCRdb applied fastp trimming at Q25, assembled clones with MiXCR and retained in-frame beta chains. All rows with the same CDR3 protein become a single entry with the most common DNA and genes. The sample contains around 1.1 million distinct CDR3 sequences, 35% to 45% of them found a single time. Around 10% of the sample is taken by the ten largest. The sequenced material came from peripheral blood or thyroid tissue (not recorded which). The receptors were gathered from an adult man with Graves' hyperthyroidism.

This clonotype was found a few times. CDR3 nucleotide sequence: TGTGCCAGCAGCCCCGGGACAGCAGATTCACCCCTCCACTTT. This gives the protein CASSPGTADSPLHF. V gene TRBV28 combines with J gene TRBJ1-6; 7 bases map to TRBD1. With V trimmed by 6 bases and J by 8 bases, 7 bases remained unmatched. Per the germline V gene, CDR1 is MDHEN and CDR2 is SYDVKM. This CDR3 comprises 14 residues.

This clonotype was counted ten times or more. The chain employs TRBV2 and TRBJ2-2; tentative D call: TRBD2 (6 bases). This CDR3 has 15 amino acids. The germline V gene has CDR1 SNHLY and CDR2 FYNNEI. V was clipped by 7 bases and J by 5 bases, with 17 bases between them. The CDR3 here is CASILDGRKTGELFF. For the CDR3, the DNA is TGTGCCAGCATCCTCGATGGGAGGAAAACCGGGGAGCTGTTTTTT.